A selection of T cell receptor beta chains follows, all from one sample in a study of CD8 T cells in ankylosing spondylitis. TCRdb fed the 5' RACE reads into MiXCR, producing one record per CDR3 protein. This sample yields 350,000 to 550,000 distinct CDR3 sequences, of which roughly 27% are seen a single time; 0.75% to 0.9% belongs to the top ten. Sequencing was carried out using blood, either unsorted or a sorted T cell fraction (not recorded which). These receptors were taken from a male donor with ankylosing spondylitis. Both conserved end residues are part of each CDR3. Fields, in order: V gene, D gene, clone size, J gene, CDR3 protein, CDR3 DNA. The D gene is left open where the match is weak. Only some rows state a clone size, as once, few, many or a class for expanded clones.

>TRBV9|TRBD1|NA|TRBJ1-3
CASSRDQGAGNTIYF
TGTGCCAGCAGCCGGGACCAGGGGGCTGGAAACACCATATATTTT
>TRBV2|NA|NA|TRBJ2-3
CASSERASDTDTQYF
TGTGCCAGCAGTGAGAGGGCTAGCGACACAGATACGCAGTATTTT
>TRBV6-5|NA|NA|TRBJ1-5
CASSYSRTRDRQPQHF
TGTGCCAGCAGTTACTCCAGAACGAGGGACCGGCAGCCCCAGCATTTT
>TRBV20-1|TRBD1|few|TRBJ1-5
CSATRQGHQPQHF
TGCAGTGCTACCCGACAGGGCCATCAGCCCCAGCATTTT
>TRBV5-1|TRBD2|NA|TRBJ2-2
CASSLGLAGGLNTGELFF
TGCGCCAGCAGCTTAGGACTAGCGGGAGGCTTAAACACCGGGGAGCTGTTTTTT
>TRBV29-1|NA|few|TRBJ2-3
CSVELGDTQYF
TGCAGCGTGGAGTTGGGAGATACGCAGTATTTT
>TRBV6-1|TRBD1|NA|TRBJ1-1
CASRTGQGKTEAFF
TGTGCCAGCAGGACCGGACAGGGGAAGACTGAAGCTTTCTTT
>TRBV20-1|TRBD2|NA|TRBJ2-7
CSARGSGTLGLAGGGYEQYF
TGCAGTGCTAGGGGGTCCGGGACTCTAGGACTAGCGGGAGGTGGGTACGAGCAGTACTTC
>TRBV9|TRBD2|few|TRBJ2-7
CASSVGGRNYEQYF
TGTGCCAGCAGCGTCGGCGGGAGGAACTACGAGCAGTACTTC
>TRBV5-1|NA|many|TRBJ2-1
CASSPGVSYNEQFF
TGCGCCAGCAGCCCCGGGGTATCCTACAATGAGCAGTTCTTC
>TRBV19|TRBD1|NA|TRBJ2-5
CASSIEPRTGIRETQYF
TGTGCCAGTAGTATAGAACCTCGGACAGGGATAAGAGAGACCCAGTACTTC
>TRBV20-1|NA|NA|TRBJ1-4
CSAQTGGLDPGRKLFF
TGCAGTGCGCAGACAGGAGGTCTTGACCCGGGGCGAAAACTGTTTTTT
>TRBV5-5|NA|NA|TRBJ2-7
CASSLGPTGDEQYF
TGTGCCAGCAGCTTGGGACCGACAGGCGACGAGCAGTACTTC
>TRBV15|TRBD1|few|TRBJ1-2
CATSPDPGTDYGYTF
TGTGCCACCAGCCCTGACCCCGGGACAGACTATGGCTACACCTTC
>TRBV14|NA|NA|TRBJ1-1
CASSQDILPPLRAFF
TGTGCCAGCAGCCAAGACATTTTGCCCCCCCTCCGAGCTTTCTTT
>TRBV5-1|TRBD1|NA|TRBJ1-2
CASSPEGQGFYGYTF
TGCGCCAGCAGCCCTGAGGGACAGGGGTTTTATGGCTACACCTTC
>TRBV7-8|TRBD2|NA|TRBJ2-2
CASGPGTSIRELFF
TGTGCCAGCGGCCCCGGGACTAGCATCAGGGAGCTGTTTTTT
>TRBV12-3/TRBV12-4|NA|many|TRBJ2-3
CASSFRLAEADTQYF
TGTGCCAGCAGTTTTAGGCTAGCCGAGGCAGATACGCAGTATTTT
>TRBV7-2|NA|NA|TRBJ1-1
CASSSQGTEAFF
TGTGCCAGCAGCTCCCAGGGTACTGAAGCTTTCTTT
>TRBV29-1|NA|few|TRBJ2-3
CSVEADNPDTQYF
TGCAGCGTTGAGGCAGATAACCCAGATACGCAGTATTTT
>TRBV20-1|NA|NA|TRBJ2-1
CSARGRLNSNEQFF
TGCAGTGCCAGAGGTAGACTTAACAGCAATGAGCAGTTCTTC
>TRBV3-1|NA|few|TRBJ1-5
CASSQGREWFGQPQHF
TGTGCCAGCAGCCAAGGCAGGGAATGGTTTGGACAGCCCCAGCATTTT
>TRBV5-5|NA|NA|TRBJ2-2
CASSLARGNTGELFF
TGTGCCAGCAGCTTGGCCCGGGGGAACACCGGGGAGCTGTTTTTT
>TRBV6-1|TRBD1|few|TRBJ1-2
CASSAGTGDTNYGYTF
TGTGCCAGCAGTGCCGGGACAGGAGATACTAACTATGGCTACACCTTC
>TRBV5-1|NA|NA|TRBJ1-1
CASREGDTEAFF
TGCGCCAGCAGAGAAGGAGACACTGAAGCTTTCTTT
>TRBV4-2|NA|NA|TRBJ2-1
CASSQDRTVSSYNEQFF
TGTGCCAGCAGCCAAGATCGGACTGTCAGCTCCTACAATGAGCAGTTCTTC
>TRBV10-1|NA|few|TRBJ2-3
CASSDGATDTQYF
TGCGCCAGCAGTGATGGCGCTACAGATACGCAGTATTTT
>TRBV20-1|TRBD1|few|TRBJ2-1
CSARDSRTGGYNEQFF
TGCAGTGCTAGAGATTCCCGGACAGGGGGCTACAATGAGCAGTTCTTC
>TRBV5-1|NA|once|TRBJ2-2
CASSLAQDLTGELFF
TGCGCCAGCAGCTTGGCCCAGGACCTCACCGGGGAGCTGTTTTTT
>TRBV4-1|NA|many|TRBJ1-6
CASSLVGSESPLHF
TGCGCCAGCAGCCTGGTAGGGTCTGAATCACCCCTCCACTTT
>TRBV7-9|TRBD2|NA|TRBJ2-7
CASRVGSGSQYEQYF
TGTGCCAGCCGAGTGGGTAGCGGGAGTCAATACGAGCAGTACTTC
>TRBV11-2|NA|many|TRBJ2-7
CASSAQVTGYEQYF
TGTGCCAGCAGCGCACAAGTGACAGGCTACGAGCAGTACTTC
>TRBV5-1|NA|few|TRBJ2-6
CASSPSAGANVLTF
TGCGCCAGCAGCCCTTCGGCTGGGGCCAACGTCCTGACTTTC
>TRBV12-3/TRBV12-4|NA|NA|TRBJ1-4
CASRPSAGEKLFF
TGTGCCAGCAGACCCTCCGCAGGTGAAAAACTGTTTTTT
>TRBV9|TRBD1|few|TRBJ2-7
CASSPTGGRYEQYF
TGTGCCAGCAGCCCCACAGGGGGCAGGTACGAGCAGTACTTC
>TRBV6-1|NA|few|TRBJ2-1
CASSQSFTRLEQFF
TGTGCCAGCAGCCAAAGCTTCACTCGGCTAGAGCAGTTCTTC
>TRBV12-3/TRBV12-4|NA|few|TRBJ2-1
CASSLGYSPGQFF
TGTGCCAGCAGTTTAGGGTACTCACCGGGGCAGTTCTTC
>TRBV7-2|NA|NA|TRBJ1-4
CASSEMQQLNEKLFF
TGTGCCAGCAGCGAAATGCAACAGTTAAATGAAAAACTGTTTTTT
>TRBV7-9|NA|few|TRBJ1-4
CASSSSGEKLFF
TGTGCCAGCAGCAGCAGTGGTGAAAAACTGTTTTTT
>TRBV3-1|NA|NA|TRBJ1-5
CASSQEGGWNQPQHF
TGTGCCAGCAGCCAAGAAGGGGGTTGGAATCAGCCCCAGCATTTT
>TRBV5-1|TRBD1|many|TRBJ1-1
CASSLGQGATEAFF
TGCGCCAGCAGCTTGGGTCAGGGGGCCACTGAAGCTTTCTTT
>TRBV2|TRBD2|NA|TRBJ2-7
CASTQRTSGYYEQYF
TGTGCCAGCACCCAGCGGACTAGCGGATACTACGAGCAGTACTTC
>TRBV12-3/TRBV12-4|NA|NA|TRBJ2-3
CASGPVGLDTQYF
TGTGCCAGCGGGCCCGTGGGCCTCGATACGCAGTATTTT
>TRBV4-2|NA|NA|TRBJ1-4
CASSQDLVGTGQREKLFF
TGTGCCAGCAGCCAAGATTTAGTTGGTACAGGGCAGAGGGAAAAACTGTTTTTT
>TRBV7-2|NA|few|TRBJ1-2
CASSLARHSNYGYTF
TGTGCCAGCAGCTTAGCTCGGCATTCTAACTATGGCTACACCTTC
>TRBV6-2/TRBV6-3|TRBD1|NA|TRBJ2-1
CASTPTGSHEQFF
TGTGCCAGCACCCCGACAGGGTCCCATGAGCAGTTCTTC
>TRBV20-1|NA|few|TRBJ2-4
CSARAVALGHIQYF
TGCAGTGCTAGAGCGGTGGCTCTAGGGCACATTCAGTACTTC
>TRBV24-1|TRBD1|NA|TRBJ2-2
CATSETGDGELFF
TGTGCCACCAGTGAGACAGGGGACGGGGAGCTGTTTTTT
>TRBV12-3/TRBV12-4|NA|NA|TRBJ2-5
CASSLLDQETQYF
TGTGCCAGCAGTTTACTCGACCAAGAGACCCAGTACTTC
>TRBV5-1|TRBD1|few|TRBJ1-5
CASSPDRGEQPQHF
TGCGCCAGCAGCCCGGACAGGGGGGAACAGCCCCAGCATTTT
>TRBV12-3/TRBV12-4|NA|many|TRBJ1-5
CASSFRQGSNQPQHF
TGTGCCAGCAGTTTTAGGCAGGGTAGCAATCAGCCCCAGCATTTT
>TRBV7-2|NA|NA|TRBJ2-1
CASSQRRSSYNEQFF
TGTGCCAGCAGCCAGCGGAGAAGCTCCTACAATGAGCAGTTCTTC
>TRBV20-1|NA|NA|TRBJ1-2
CSARVEGRNYGYTF
TGCAGTGCTAGAGTAGAAGGGCGAAACTATGGCTACACCTTC
>TRBV20-1|TRBD2|NA|TRBJ2-1
CSAPTSGRDNEQFF
TGCAGTGCGCCGACTAGCGGGAGGGACAATGAGCAGTTCTTC
>TRBV7-2|NA|few|TRBJ2-5
CASSLVYSQETQYF
TGTGCCAGCAGCTTAGTATACAGCCAAGAGACCCAGTACTTC
>TRBV6-2/TRBV6-3|TRBD1|NA|TRBJ2-7
CASTGTAPLPYEQYF
TGTGCCAGCACCGGGACAGCCCCTCTACCCTACGAGCAGTACTTC
>TRBV5-1|NA|NA|TRBJ2-1
CASSLGVVADISDEQFF
TGCGCCAGCAGCTTGGGGGTGGTAGCGGACATTTCCGATGAGCAGTTCTTC
>TRBV9|NA|few|TRBJ2-7
CASSADGWSYEQYF
TGTGCCAGCAGCGCGGACGGGTGGTCCTACGAGCAGTACTTC
>TRBV2|NA|many|TRBJ2-5
CASSESGETQYF
TGTGCCAGCAGTGAAAGTGGAGAGACCCAGTACTTC